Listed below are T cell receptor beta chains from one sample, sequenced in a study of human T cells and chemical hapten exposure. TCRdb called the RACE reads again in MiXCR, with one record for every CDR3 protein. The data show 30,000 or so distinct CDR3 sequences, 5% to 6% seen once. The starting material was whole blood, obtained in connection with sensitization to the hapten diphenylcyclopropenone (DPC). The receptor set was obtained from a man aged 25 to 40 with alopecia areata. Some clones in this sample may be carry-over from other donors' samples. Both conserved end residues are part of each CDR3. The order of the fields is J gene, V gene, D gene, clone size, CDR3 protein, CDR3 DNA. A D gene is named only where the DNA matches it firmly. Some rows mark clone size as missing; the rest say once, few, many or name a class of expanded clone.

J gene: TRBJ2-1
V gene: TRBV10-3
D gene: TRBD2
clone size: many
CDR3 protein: CAISESVRGGLNEQFF
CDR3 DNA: TGTGCCATCAGTGAGTCGGTGCGGGGGGGCCTGAATGAGCAGTTCTTC

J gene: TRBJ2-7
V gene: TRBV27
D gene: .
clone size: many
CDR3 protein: CASSRRGDYEQYF
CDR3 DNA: TGTGCCAGCAGTCGCAGGGGAGACTACGAGCAGTACTTC

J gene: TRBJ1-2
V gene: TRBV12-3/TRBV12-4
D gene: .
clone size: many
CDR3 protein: CASSSSGGRGYTF
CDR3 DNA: TGTGCCAGCAGTTCTAGCGGGGGCCGCGGCTACACCTTC

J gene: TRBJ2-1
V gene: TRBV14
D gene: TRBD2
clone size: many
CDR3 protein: CASSQGVSGSDEQFF
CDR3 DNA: TGTGCCAGCAGCCAAGGGGTTAGCGGGAGTGATGAGCAGTTCTTC

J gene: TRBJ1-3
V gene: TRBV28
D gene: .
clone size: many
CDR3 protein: CASNTATGPSGNTIYF
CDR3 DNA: TGTGCCAGCAACACCGCAACCGGGCCCTCTGGAAACACCATATATTTT

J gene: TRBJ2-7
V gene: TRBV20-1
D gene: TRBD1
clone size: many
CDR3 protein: CSATGQGEPYEQYF
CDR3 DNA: TGCAGTGCAACGGGACAGGGGGAACCCTACGAGCAGTACTTC

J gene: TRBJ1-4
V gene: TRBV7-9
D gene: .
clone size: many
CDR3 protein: CASRVGEKLFF
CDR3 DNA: TGTGCCAGCAGGGTAGGAGAAAAACTGTTTTTT

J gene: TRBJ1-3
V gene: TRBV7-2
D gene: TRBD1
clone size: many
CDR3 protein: CASSLTGGAYAGNTIYF
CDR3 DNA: TGTGCCAGCAGCTTAACAGGGGGCGCGTACGCTGGAAACACCATATATTTT

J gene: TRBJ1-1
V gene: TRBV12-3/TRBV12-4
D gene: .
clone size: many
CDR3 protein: CASSLHVGNTEAFF
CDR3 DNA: TGTGCCAGCAGTTTGCACGTCGGGAACACTGAAGCTTTCTTT

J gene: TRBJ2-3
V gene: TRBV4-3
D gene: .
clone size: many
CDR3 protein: CASSPLPVPSTDTQYF
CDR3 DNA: TGCGCCAGCAGCCCCCTTCCAGTCCCTAGCACAGATACGCAGTATTTT

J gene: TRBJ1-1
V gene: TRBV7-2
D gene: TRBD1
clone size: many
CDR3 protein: CASSLATGGTEAFF
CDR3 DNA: TGTGCCAGCAGCTTAGCAACAGGGGGCACTGAAGCTTTCTTT

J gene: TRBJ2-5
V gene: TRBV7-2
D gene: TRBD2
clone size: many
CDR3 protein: CASSWTGTSGSRETQYF
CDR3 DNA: TGTGCCAGCAGCTGGACCGGGACTAGCGGGAGTAGGGAGACCCAGTACTTC

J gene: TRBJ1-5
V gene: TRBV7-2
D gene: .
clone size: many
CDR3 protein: CASSSQGENQPQHF
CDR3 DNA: TGTGCCAGCAGCTCTCAGGGAGAGAATCAGCCCCAGCATTTT

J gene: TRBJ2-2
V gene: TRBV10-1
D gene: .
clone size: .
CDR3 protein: CASSRSYTGELFF
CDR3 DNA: TGCGCCAGCAGCAGGTCTTACACCGGGGAGCTGTTTTTT

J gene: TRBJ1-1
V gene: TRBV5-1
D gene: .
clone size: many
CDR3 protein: CASSLEGLGSEAFF
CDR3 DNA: TGCGCCAGCAGCTTGGAAGGTTTGGGGAGTGAAGCTTTCTTT

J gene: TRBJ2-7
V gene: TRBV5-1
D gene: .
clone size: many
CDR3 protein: CASSPGDTYEQYF
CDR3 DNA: TGCGCCAGCAGCCCAGGAGACACCTACGAGCAGTACTTC

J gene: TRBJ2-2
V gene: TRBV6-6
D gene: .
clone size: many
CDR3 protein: CASSYTALTGELFF
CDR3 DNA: TGTGCCAGCAGTTACACCGCTTTAACCGGGGAGCTGTTTTTT

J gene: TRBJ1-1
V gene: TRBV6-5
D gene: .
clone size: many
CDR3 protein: CASSAVGMNTEAFF
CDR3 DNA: TGTGCCAGCAGTGCCGTCGGTATGAACACTGAAGCTTTCTTT

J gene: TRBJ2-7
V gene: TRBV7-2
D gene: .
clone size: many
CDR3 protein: CASSLGSLVGTAIYEQYF
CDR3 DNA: TGTGCCAGCAGCTTAGGATCCTTGGTAGGGACGGCGATTTACGAGCAGTACTTC